These T cell receptor beta chains were read from a single sample in a study of human T cells and chemical hapten exposure. TCRdb called the RACE reads again in MiXCR, with one record for every CDR3 protein. The sample lists some 340,000 distinct CDR3 sequences, under 8% seen once, with around 8.2% in the top ten. Sequencing was performed on whole blood, taken in connection with sensitization to the hapten diphenylcyclopropenone (DPC). The receptors derive from a woman between 18 and 29 years old with alopecia areata. Some clones in this sample may be carry-over from other donors' samples. CDR3s include the opening cysteine and the closing phenylalanine or tryptophan. A D gene is named only where the DNA matches it firmly. Expanded clones are given a class, and other clones once, few, many or no size at all.

V gene: TRBV5-1; J gene: TRBJ2-5; CDR3 length: 14; D gene: .; clone size: few; CDR3 protein: CASSLGRDQETQYF; CDR3 DNA: TGCGCCAGCAGCTTGGGCAGAGACCAAGAGACCCAGTACTTC
V gene: TRBV7-9; J gene: TRBJ2-5; CDR3 length: 15; D gene: .; clone size: .; CDR3 protein: CASSPPTSQQETQYF; CDR3 DNA: TGTGCCAGCAGCCCCCCTACGAGCCAGCAAGAGACCCAGTACTTC
V gene: TRBV29-1; J gene: TRBJ1-1; CDR3 length: 12; D gene: .; clone size: .; CDR3 protein: CSAGTHYTEAFF; CDR3 DNA: TGCAGCGCTGGGACACACTACACTGAAGCTTTCTTT
V gene: TRBV6-5; J gene: TRBJ1-6; CDR3 length: 17; D gene: .; clone size: few; CDR3 protein: CASSYSTVGLRNSPLHF; CDR3 DNA: TGTGCCAGCAGTTACTCGACCGTAGGTTTGCGTAATTCACCCCTCCACTTT
V gene: TRBV4-3; J gene: TRBJ2-3; CDR3 length: 14; D gene: .; clone size: few; CDR3 protein: CASSQVERTDTQYF; CDR3 DNA: TGCGCCAGCAGCCAAGTCGAGCGCACAGATACGCAGTATTTT
V gene: TRBV7-2; J gene: TRBJ1-1; CDR3 length: 15; D gene: .; clone size: few; CDR3 protein: CASSLGRAGDTEAFF; CDR3 DNA: TGTGCCAGCAGCTTAGGAAGGGCTGGGGACACTGAAGCTTTCTTT
V gene: TRBV6-2/TRBV6-3; J gene: TRBJ1-3; CDR3 length: 18; D gene: .; clone size: few; CDR3 protein: CASSSYPLTGARWNTIYF; CDR3 DNA: TGTGCCAGCAGTTCTTATCCACTAACAGGAGCTCGTTGGAACACCATATATTTT
V gene: TRBV20-1; J gene: TRBJ2-4; CDR3 length: 16; D gene: .; clone size: many; CDR3 protein: CSARETILGAKNIQYF; CDR3 DNA: TGCAGTGCTAGAGAAACAATCCTGGGGGCCAAAAACATTCAGTACTTC
V gene: TRBV12-3/TRBV12-4; J gene: TRBJ1-6; CDR3 length: 14; D gene: .; clone size: few; CDR3 protein: CASSLKIFNSPLHF; CDR3 DNA: TGTGCCAGCAGTTTAAAAATTTTTAATTCACCCCTCCACTTT
V gene: TRBV12-3/TRBV12-4; J gene: TRBJ1-6; CDR3 length: 16; D gene: .; clone size: many; CDR3 protein: CASSLDGQNPNSPLHF; CDR3 DNA: TGTGCCAGCAGTTTAGATGGTCAGAACCCTAATTCACCCCTCCACTTT
V gene: TRBV4-1; J gene: TRBJ2-5; CDR3 length: 17; D gene: TRBD2; clone size: few; CDR3 protein: CASSDGLAGVYQETQYF; CDR3 DNA: TGCGCCAGCAGCGACGGACTAGCGGGGGTGTACCAAGAGACCCAGTACTTC
V gene: TRBV20-1; J gene: TRBJ2-7; CDR3 length: 15; D gene: .; clone size: .; CDR3 protein: CSAHRGTEVSYEQYF; CDR3 DNA: TGCAGTGCCCATCGGGGGACCGAAGTATCCTACGAGCAGTACTTC
V gene: TRBV24-1; J gene: TRBJ2-7; CDR3 length: 16; D gene: .; clone size: .; CDR3 protein: CATSDSRRTGRDEQYF; CDR3 DNA: TGTGCCACCAGTGATTCAAGGCGGACAGGGAGGGACGAGCAGTACTTC
V gene: TRBV6-1; J gene: TRBJ1-6; CDR3 length: 16; D gene: TRBD1; clone size: .; CDR3 protein: CASSDGTGLYNSPLHF; CDR3 DNA: TGTGCCAGCAGTGACGGGACAGGGCTTTATAATTCACCCCTCCACTTT
V gene: TRBV5-5; J gene: TRBJ2-7; CDR3 length: 16; D gene: TRBD2; clone size: few; CDR3 protein: CASTIDLGLVSHEQYF; CDR3 DNA: TGTGCCAGCACCATAGACTTGGGACTAGTATCCCACGAGCAGTACTTC
V gene: TRBV6-6; J gene: TRBJ2-3; CDR3 length: 14; D gene: TRBD2; clone size: few; CDR3 protein: CASRYSGGTDTQYF; CDR3 DNA: TGTGCCAGCAGATATAGCGGGGGCACAGATACGCAGTATTTT
V gene: TRBV14; J gene: TRBJ1-4; CDR3 length: 15; D gene: TRBD1; clone size: few; CDR3 protein: CASSQGQFSNEKLFF; CDR3 DNA: TGTGCCAGCAGCCAGGGACAGTTTTCTAATGAAAAACTGTTTTTT
V gene: TRBV15; J gene: TRBJ2-7; CDR3 length: 15; D gene: .; clone size: many; CDR3 protein: CATSREEGSSYEQYF; CDR3 DNA: TGTGCCACCAGCAGAGAAGAGGGTAGCTCCTACGAGCAGTACTTC
V gene: TRBV11-3; J gene: TRBJ2-3; CDR3 length: 15; D gene: TRBD2; clone size: few; CDR3 protein: CASSSGTRSTDTQYF; CDR3 DNA: TGTGCCAGCAGCTCCGGGACTAGGTCCACAGATACGCAGTATTTT
V gene: TRBV12-3/TRBV12-4; J gene: TRBJ1-1; CDR3 length: 13; D gene: .; clone size: few; CDR3 protein: CASTQGLNTEAFF; CDR3 DNA: TGTGCCAGCACTCAAGGCCTGAACACTGAAGCTTTCTTT
V gene: TRBV6-5; J gene: TRBJ2-2; CDR3 length: 17; D gene: TRBD2; clone size: few; CDR3 protein: CASSPTAGGPNTGELFF; CDR3 DNA: TGTGCCAGCAGTCCCACAGCGGGGGGGCCGAACACCGGGGAGCTGTTTTTT
V gene: TRBV7-7; J gene: TRBJ1-5; CDR3 length: 17; D gene: .; clone size: .; CDR3 protein: CASSLEKVRAVDQPQHF; CDR3 DNA: TGTGCTAGCAGCTTAGAGAAAGTTCGGGCAGTCGATCAGCCCCAGCATTTT
V gene: TRBV11-2; J gene: TRBJ2-7; CDR3 length: 16; D gene: .; clone size: few; CDR3 protein: CASSLGVGQYPYEQYF; CDR3 DNA: TGTGCCAGCAGCTTAGGTGTTGGGCAGTATCCCTACGAGCAGTACTTC
V gene: TRBV6-5; J gene: TRBJ2-5; CDR3 length: 13; D gene: .; clone size: many; CDR3 protein: CASSRDSKETQYF; CDR3 DNA: TGTGCCAGCAGCCGGGATTCGAAAGAGACCCAGTACTTC
V gene: TRBV12-3/TRBV12-4; J gene: TRBJ1-4; CDR3 length: 15; D gene: TRBD1; clone size: many; CDR3 protein: CASSPTGGTNEKLFF; CDR3 DNA: TGTGCCAGCAGTCCGACAGGGGGCACTAATGAAAAACTGTTTTTT
V gene: TRBV10-2; J gene: TRBJ2-3; CDR3 length: 18; D gene: TRBD1; clone size: .; CDR3 protein: CASRLHYSGTASTDTQYF; CDR3 DNA: TGCGCCAGCCGTCTACACTATTCCGGGACAGCTAGCACAGATACGCAGTATTTT
V gene: TRBV12-3/TRBV12-4; J gene: TRBJ2-3; CDR3 length: 17; D gene: .; clone size: many; CDR3 protein: CASSLALTGYEADTQYF; CDR3 DNA: TGTGCCAGCAGTTTAGCGCTAACAGGGTACGAGGCAGATACGCAGTATTTT
V gene: TRBV15; J gene: TRBJ1-2; CDR3 length: 13; D gene: TRBD1; clone size: .; CDR3 protein: CATSKRDSYGYTF; CDR3 DNA: TGTGCCACCAGCAAGAGGGACAGCTATGGCTACACCTTC
V gene: TRBV7-2; J gene: TRBJ1-1; CDR3 length: 14; D gene: TRBD1; clone size: many; CDR3 protein: CASSPRTGVTEAFF; CDR3 DNA: TGTGCCAGCAGCCCGCGGACAGGGGTTACTGAAGCTTTCTTT
V gene: TRBV29-1; J gene: TRBJ2-7; CDR3 length: 13; D gene: .; clone size: many; CDR3 protein: CSVVSGAAYEQYF; CDR3 DNA: TGCAGCGTTGTAAGCGGCGCGGCCTACGAGCAGTACTTC
V gene: TRBV27; J gene: TRBJ2-3; CDR3 length: 14; D gene: .; clone size: many; CDR3 protein: CASSLLLSADTQYF; CDR3 DNA: TGTGCCAGCAGTTTATTATTGAGCGCGGATACGCAGTATTTT
V gene: TRBV28; J gene: TRBJ2-3; CDR3 length: 14; D gene: .; clone size: .; CDR3 protein: CVSSPGRVTDTQYF; CDR3 DNA: TGTGTCAGCAGCCCGGGCCGAGTCACAGATACGCAGTATTTT
V gene: TRBV7-2; J gene: TRBJ1-2; CDR3 length: 14; D gene: .; clone size: many; CDR3 protein: CASSTSPGSYGYTF; CDR3 DNA: TGTGCCAGCAGCACCAGTCCAGGGTCCTATGGCTACACCTTC
V gene: TRBV12-5; J gene: TRBJ1-1; CDR3 length: 14; D gene: .; clone size: .; CDR3 protein: CASGLGSLNTEAFF; CDR3 DNA: TGTGCTAGTGGTTTGGGATCTTTGAACACTGAAGCTTTCTTT
V gene: TRBV27; J gene: TRBJ2-5; CDR3 length: 11; D gene: .; clone size: .; CDR3 protein: CASSLSGTQYF; CDR3 DNA: TGTGCCAGCAGTCTGAGTGGGACCCAGTACTTC